A selection of T cell receptor beta chains follows, all from one sample in a study of blood T cell repertoires in COVID-19. Method: immunoSEQ multiplex PCR; TCRdb's copy keeps in-frame clones and lacks some. The sample has about 280,000 clones; just under 90% are singletons. Sequencing was done on a sample of peripheral blood. The receptors derive from a woman in her 30s with COVID-19, enrolled during active disease. Both conserved end residues are part of each CDR3. Each record gives: J gene, V gene, clone size, D gene, CDR3 protein, CDR3 DNA. D genes are given only for firm matches. Size is stated for part of the rows, as once, few or many counts, or as a class when the clone is expanded.

>TRBJ1-6|TRBV2|.|.
CARRTEVGSYNSPLHF
TGTGCCAGGCGGACAGAAGTAGGCTCCTATAATTCACCCCTCCACTTT
>TRBJ2-7|TRBV5-1|.|.
CASSLGGYEQYF
TGCGCCAGCAGCTTAGGGGGCTACGAGCAGTACTTC
>TRBJ2-7|TRBV7-2|.|TRBD2
CASSTQLAGGLNEQYF
TGTGCCAGCAGCACCCAACTAGCGGGGGGGCTCAACGAGCAGTACTTC
>TRBJ2-3|TRBV2|.|TRBD2
CASSVWRGGSTDTQYF
TGTGCCAGCAGTGTGTGGCGGGGGGGAAGCACAGATACGCAGTATTTT
>TRBJ1-3|TRBV5-1|.|.
CASSFYQGQQIYF
TGCGCCAGCAGCTTTTATCAGGGCCAGCAAATATATTTT
>TRBJ2-5|TRBV10-2|.|.
CASSEGAVGETQYF
TGCGCCAGCAGTGAGGGAGCGGTTGGGGAGACCCAGTACTTC
>TRBJ1-1|TRBV28|.|.
CASSFFPDRNTEAFF
TGTGCCAGCAGTTTCTTCCCCGACAGGAACACTGAAGCTTTCTTT
>TRBJ1-2|TRBV7-2|.|TRBD1
CASSLWTGGYGYTF
TGTGCCAGCAGCCTTTGGACAGGTGGCTATGGCTACACCTTC
>TRBJ1-2|TRBV4-1|.|.
CASSQDRVVGTWGYGYTF
TGCGCCAGCAGCCAAGATCGGGTCGTTGGGACATGGGGCTATGGCTACACCTTC
>TRBJ1-2|TRBV6-6|.|.
CASSYRGYGYTF
TGTGCCAGCAGTTATAGGGGCTATGGCTACACCTTC
>TRBJ2-1|TRBV6-5|.|TRBD1
CASSYTGGNEQFF
TGTGCCAGCAGTTACACAGGGGGCAATGAGCAGTTCTTC
>TRBJ1-1|TRBV7-2|few|TRBD1
CASSFPRTGVNTEAFF
TGTGCCAGCAGCTTTCCTCGGACAGGGGTGAACACTGAAGCTTTCTTT
>TRBJ2-1|TRBV6-5|.|.
CASRGLQVQQFF
TGTGCCAGCAGGGGGCTGCAAGTTCAGCAGTTCTTC